This T cell receptor beta chain was recorded in a study of blood T cell repertoires in COVID-19. CDR1 is MNHNS and CDR2 is SASEGT in the germline V gene. The CDR3 contains 17 residues. Trimming took 1 base from V and 2 from J, leaving 15 bases between them. The count of this clone is one. Sequencing used immunoSEQ multiplex PCR; TCRdb keeps in-frame clones, though not all of them. The sample has 250,000 to 350,000 clones; approximately 90% are singletons. The chain joins TRBV6-1 to TRBJ1-5; no clear D gene. This TCR came from a woman in her twenties or thirties who had recovered from COVID-19. Sequencing was carried out using PBMCs or T cells enriched from blood (not recorded which). For the CDR3, the DNA is TGTGCCAGCAGTGAAGTTGCGGGGAGGTTTGGCAATCAGCCCCAGCATTTT. It encodes CASSEVAGRFGNQPQHF.